A selection of T cell receptor beta chains follows, all from one sample in a study of Ad26.COV2.S vaccination and SARS-CoV-2 variants. The repertoire was sequenced with immunoSEQ multiplex PCR; TCRdb's copy has only in-frame clones and lacks some. The table shows about 680,000 clones, with 80% to 90% occurring only once. The source was peripheral blood, collected in a trial of Ad26.COV2.S vaccine versus placebo. The receptors originated from a person between 18 and 60 years old who received the Ad26.COV2.S COVID-19 vaccine or a placebo. Both conserved end residues are part of each CDR3. A D gene is named only where the DNA matches it firmly. Size values are once, few and many counts, or a class for expanded clones, and some rows have none.

TRBJ1-4 . TRBV6-2/TRBV6-3 TRBD1 16 CASSYPGQPSGEKLFF TGTGCCAGCAGTTACCCGGGACAGCCAAGCGGTGAAAAACTGTTTTTT
TRBJ2-3 . TRBV24-1 . 11 CATMKRDTQYF TGTGCCACCATGAAGCGGGATACGCAGTATTTT
TRBJ1-6 . TRBV6-4 TRBD1 16 CASSDSAGTVNSPLHF TGTGCCAGCAGTGACTCGGCCGGGACAGTCAATTCACCCCTCCACTTT
TRBJ2-7 . TRBV11-2 . 15 CASSLEVGTSYEQYF TGTGCCAGCAGCTTAGAGGTAGGCACCTCCTACGAGCAGTACTTC
TRBJ2-7 . TRBV18 . 16 CASSPPGGGSSYEQYF TGTGCCAGCTCACCACCAGGGGGAGGGAGCTCCTACGAGCAGTACTTC
TRBJ1-4 . TRBV3-1/TRBV3-2 TRBD1 14 CASSTTGTAEKLFF TGTGCCAGCAGCACAACAGGGACAGCTGAAAAACTGTTTTTT
TRBJ2-3 . TRBV6-6 . 14 CASSYPGRTDTQYF TGTGCCAGCAGTTATCCCGGTCGCACAGATACGCAGTATTTT
TRBJ2-1 . TRBV5-8 TRBD2 18 CASSLGTSGGFAYNEQFF TGTGCCAGCAGCTTGGGGACTAGCGGGGGCTTCGCTTACAATGAGCAGTTCTTC
TRBJ1-2 . TRBV3-1/TRBV3-2 . 13 CASSPLTSYGYTF TGTGCCAGCAGCCCCCTTACCAGCTATGGCTACACCTTC
TRBJ1-2 once TRBV7-2 . 15 CASSSALMGRDGYTF TGTGCCAGCAGCTCCGCTTTGATGGGAAGAGATGGCTACACCTTC
TRBJ1-2 . TRBV7-9 . 14 CASSLEGTGYGYTF TGTGCCAGCAGCTTAGAGGGCACAGGGTATGGCTACACCTTC
TRBJ2-1 . TRBV20-1 . 11 CSASTNSEQFF TGCAGTGCTAGTACTAATAGTGAGCAGTTCTTC
TRBJ1-2 . TRBV6-1 TRBD1 15 CASSKAPGQSYGYTF TGTGCCAGCAGTAAAGCACCGGGACAGTCCTATGGCTACACCTTC
TRBJ1-6 few TRBV25-1 TRBD1 14 CASRTDRDNSPLHF TGTGCCAGCAGGACCGACAGGGATAATTCACCCCTCCACTTT
TRBJ1-4 . TRBV30 . 16 CAWSVGQRGAREKLFF TGTGCCTGGAGTGTTGGGCAGCGGGGGGCTCGGGAAAAACTGTTTTTT
TRBJ1-5 many TRBV4-3 . 13 CASSQELNQPQHF TGCGCCAGCAGCCAAGAGTTAAATCAGCCCCAGCATTTT
TRBJ2-1 . TRBV11-2 . 14 CASSSAGGYNEQFF TGTGCCAGCAGCTCCGCAGGCGGGTACAATGAGCAGTTCTTC
TRBJ2-2 . TRBV5-1 TRBD2 15 CASSSGTSLTGELFF TGCGCCAGCAGCTCAGGGACTAGCTTAACCGGGGAGCTGTTTTTT
TRBJ1-5 . TRBV30 TRBD1 14 CAWSASTGNQPQHF TGTGCCTGGAGTGCTTCGACAGGGAATCAGCCCCAGCATTTT
TRBJ1-2 . TRBV19 . 14 CASSSSQGGYGYTF TGTGCCAGTAGTTCCTCACAGGGTGGCTATGGCTACACCTTC
TRBJ1-4 . TRBV2 . 15 CASKGTGSTNEKLFF TGTGCCAGCAAGGGAACAGGGTCAACTAATGAAAAACTGTTTTTT
TRBJ2-1 . TRBV19 TRBD1 19 CASSIGRVGTGGSYNEQFF TGTGCCAGTAGTATAGGACGTGTGGGGACAGGGGGCTCCTACAATGAGCAGTTCTTC
TRBJ2-1 . TRBV18 TRBD1 14 CASSPWTGDNEQFF TGTGCCAGCTCACCATGGACAGGAGACAATGAGCAGTTCTTC
TRBJ2-7 . TRBV13 TRBD2 15 CASSLRMLAGDEQYF TGTGCCAGCAGCTTAAGGATGCTAGCGGGAGACGAGCAGTACTTC
TRBJ1-1 . TRBV12-5 . 14 CASGLTGMNTEAFF TGTGCTAGTGGTTTGACAGGGATGAACACTGAAGCTTTCTTT
TRBJ1-1 . TRBV9 . 13 CASSVESNTEAFF TGTGCCAGCAGCGTAGAATCGAACACTGAAGCTTTCTTT
TRBJ2-7 . TRBV5-1 . 14 CASSLVGEPYEQYF TGCGCCAGCAGCTTGGTGGGGGAGCCCTACGAGCAGTACTTC
TRBJ2-7 . TRBV7-2 . 15 CASSLDSREIYEQYF TGTGCCAGCAGCTTAGATTCCCGGGAGATATACGAGCAGTACTTC
TRBJ1-5 . TRBV5-5 . 15 CASSPVVSSNQPQHF TGTGCCAGCAGCCCTGTGGTTAGTAGCAATCAGCCCCAGCATTTT
TRBJ2-5 . TRBV7-6 . 15 CASSLSLWAQETQYF TGTGCCAGCAGCTTAAGTCTATGGGCTCAAGAGACCCAGTACTTC
TRBJ1-2 few TRBV4-3 . 15 CASSQESDPNYGYTF TGCGCCAGCAGCCAAGAAAGCGATCCTAACTATGGCTACACCTTC
TRBJ1-5 . TRBV19 . 14 CASRPPGPGQPQHF TGTGCCAGTAGGCCACCGGGGCCCGGTCAGCCCCAGCATTTT
TRBJ2-7 . TRBV5-8 . 12 CASSPVVHEQYF TGTGCCAGCAGCCCGGTGGTGCACGAGCAGTACTTC
TRBJ2-2 . TRBV5-6 . 13 CASSSGSNGELFF TGTGCCAGCAGCTCGGGGTCGAACGGGGAGCTGTTTTTT
TRBJ1-2 . TRBV5-6 . 12 CASTGVRSGYTF TGTGCCAGCACTGGAGTGCGGTCTGGCTACACCTTC
TRBJ2-3 . TRBV18 . 13 CASSLQGLDTQYF TGTGCCAGCTCACTTCAAGGATTGGATACGCAGTATTTT
TRBJ2-3 . TRBV14 . 19 CASSQTRSGPPRGTDTQYF TGTGCCAGCAGCCAAACCCGGAGCGGGCCCCCCAGGGGCACAGATACGCAGTATTTT
TRBJ2-2 . TRBV5-1 TRBD1 14 CASSATGGTGELFF TGCGCCAGCAGCGCAACAGGGGGAACCGGGGAGCTGTTTTTT
TRBJ1-1 . TRBV9 . 13 CASTNGGNTEAFF TGTGCCAGCACCAACGGGGGCAACACTGAAGCTTTCTTT
TRBJ2-7 once TRBV4-1 . 15 CASSQGEGYGYEQYF TGCGCCAGCAGCCAAGGGGAAGGGTACGGCTACGAGCAGTACTTC
TRBJ2-1 . TRBV27 . 13 CASRRGQYNEQFF TGTGCCAGCAGGCGGGGACAGTACAATGAGCAGTTCTTC
TRBJ1-1 . TRBV6-2/TRBV6-3 . 12 CASSQAGTEAFF TGTGCCAGCAGCCAGGCGGGGACTGAAGCTTTCTTT